The 31 T cell receptor beta chains presented below share a single source sample, sequenced in a study of patients and donors after allogeneic stem cell transplantation. Each CDR3 protein gets one entry after TCRdb re-called the RT-PCR reads with MiXCR. In the table there are 150,000 to 200,000 distinct CDR3 sequences, approximately 30% of which are singletons. Sample: blood, either unsorted or a sorted T cell fraction (not recorded which). The origin of the receptors is a human donor who was either an allogeneic HSCT recipient or a stem cell or donor lymphocyte infusion donor (not recorded which). It is not recorded whose cells these are; they may come from a transplant donor.

This chain links TRBV25-1 with TRBJ2-3; D is ambiguous. Germline values: CDR1 MGHDK, CDR2 SYGVNS. V lost 3 bases to trimming and J lost 2 bases, with 6 bases between them. The CDR3 contains 13 residues. CDR3 nucleotide sequence: TGTGCCAGCAGTGAGGCAAACACAGATACGCAGTATTTT. Translation gives CASSEANTDTQYF.

This clonotype was seen only a few times. The V call is TRBV6-1, the J call TRBJ1-5, with 10 bases matching TRBD1. This CDR3 is built from 16 residues. Trimming at V came to 8 bases and at J to 3 bases, leaving 10 bases not matched to a gene. The germline V gene encodes CDR1 MNHNS and CDR2 SASEGT. The CDR3 nucleotides read TGTGCCAGCTCGAGACAGGGGGCTCAAAACAATCAGCCCCAGCATTTT. Its protein is CASSRQGAQNNQPQHF.

J is TRBJ1-2 and V is TRBV7-2; 7 bases line up with TRBD1. CDR1 is SGHTA, CDR2 FQGNSA, per germline. V lost 8 bases to trimming and J lost 1 base; unmatched junction nucleotides: 16. This CDR3 comprises 17 residues. The CDR3 spells CASSRTTGSGLNYGYTF. In nucleotides, the CDR3 is TGTGCCAGCTCCCGAACGACAGGGAGCGGACTTAACTATGGCTACACCTTC.

This clonotype occurred many times. The chain carries TRBV6-6 and TRBJ1-2; D perhaps matches TRBD1 (6 bases). The CDR3 is made up of 14 amino acids. Trimming left V 3 bases short and J 5 bases short, with 13 bases between. Germline values: CDR1 MNHNY, CDR2 SVGAGI (reference sequence). In DNA, the CDR3 is TGTGCCAGCAGTTATTCAGGGGCGGGGTATGGCTACACCTTC. Its protein product is CASSYSGAGYGYTF.

V and J are TRBV7-9 and TRBJ1-4; no firm D call. The length of the CDR3 is 15 residues. Per the germline V gene, CDR1 is SEHNR and CDR2 is FQNEAQ (reference sequence). V was shortened by 8 bases and J by 2 bases, with 15 bases between the two germline ends. The CDR3 reads CASGERPWTNEKLFF. In DNA, the CDR3 is TGTGCCAGCGGGGAACGGCCGTGGACTAATGAAAAACTGTTTTTT.

The chain joins TRBV27 to TRBJ2-3; D uncertain. Trimming removed 3 bases from V and 7 bases from J, with 11 bases in between. The CDR3 extends over 13 amino acids. The germline CDR1 and CDR2 sequences are MNHEY and SMNVEV (reference sequence). CDR3 DNA: TGTGCCAGCAGTTTCTTCCCACGAAATACGCAGTATTTT. Its protein product is CASSFFPRNTQYF.

The chain carries TRBV5-6 and TRBJ2-1; no clear D gene. CDR1 SGHDT and CDR2 YYEEEE come from the germline V gene. This CDR3 is built from 11 residues. V shed 3 bases and J shed 10 bases, with 8 bases lying between them. CDR3: CASSSKLEQFF. CDR3 sequence (DNA): TGTGCCAGCAGCTCCAAGCTGGAGCAGTTCTTC.

This clonotype has more than one count but fewer than ten. The J gene is TRBJ1-2, the V gene TRBV7-9, with D possibly being TRBD1 (5 bases). V dropped 10 bases and J dropped 4 bases, with 13 bases sitting between them. The CDR3 contains 12 residues. Germline-derived CDR1 and CDR2 are SEHNR and FQNEAQ (reference sequence). The CDR3 DNA follows: TGTGCCACCCCGGTGGGGGGCTATGGCTACACCTTC. It encodes CATPVGGYGYTF.

A few counts support this clonotype. The V call is TRBV29-1, the J call TRBJ2-1; possibly TRBD1 for D (6 bases). The CDR3 consists of 14 residues. Looked up from germline, CDR1 is SQVTM and CDR2 is ANQGSEA. V lost 2 bases and J 10 bases, leaving 18 bases between the germline ends. CDR3 bases: TGCAGCGTTGAACCGCAGGGGAAGGGACCGGAGCAGTTCTTC. Translation gives CSVEPQGKGPEQFF.

This clonotype showed up many times. The chain recombines TRBV10-3 with TRBJ1-6, with no clear D. This CDR3 comprises 14 residues. Trimming stripped 4 bases from V and 4 bases from J, with 8 bases between. Germline values: CDR1 ENHRY, CDR2 SYGVKD. Here the CDR3 reads CAISVWQYNSPLHF. CDR3 bases: TGTGCCATCAGTGTATGGCAGTATAATTCACCCCTCCACTTT.

The chain uses TRBV10-1 and TRBJ2-7; D uncertain. Deletions cut 2 bases from V and 2 bases from J, with 4 bases between. The CDR3 sequence is 12 residues long. Germline V CDR1 and CDR2: WNHNN, SYGVQD (reference sequence). This CDR3 reads CASSEGTYEQYF. CDR3 nucleotide sequence: TGCGCCAGCAGTGAGGGAACCTACGAGCAGTACTTC.

The rearrangement joins TRBV10-2 to TRBJ2-7; perhaps TRBD1 as D (6 bases). This CDR3 contains 15 residues. The V end lost 4 bases, the J end lost 3 bases, and 16 bases lay between the germline ends. CDR1 is WSHSY and CDR2 is SAAADI in the germline V gene. CDR3 protein: CASSVNRAGGYEQYF. In DNA form, the CDR3 reads TGCGCCAGCAGTGTTAACAGGGCGGGTGGCTACGAGCAGTACTTC.

The chain has TRBV7-2 and TRBJ2-3; 7 bases agree with TRBD2. Germline assignment: CDR1 SGHTA and CDR2 FQGNSA. V was pared by 1 base and J by 5 bases, with 6 bases of the junction left unmatched. This CDR3 contains 15 residues. The CDR3 bases are TGTGCCAGCAGCTTAGGGCGGGAGTTTATAGATACGCAGTATTTT. Protein: CASSLGREFIDTQYF. Full variable domain (missing parts from reference TRBV7-2 and TRBJ2-3): GAGVSQSPSNKVTEKGKDVELRCDPISGHTALYWYRQSLGQGLEFLIYFQGNSAPDKSGLPSDRFSAERTGGSVSTLTIQRTQQEDSAVYLCASSLGREFIDTQYFGPGTRLTVL.

This clonotype showed up just a few times. V gene TRBV11-1 combines with J gene TRBJ1-1; 7 bases are a match to TRBD1. The CDR3 length is 18 residues. V trimming: 1 base; J trimming: 3 bases; junction bases outside the gene matches: 14. Germline CDR1 is SGHAT and CDR2 is FQDESV (reference sequence). The CDR3 coding sequence is TGTGCCAGCAGCTTAGACCAACAGGGGCCGTCATCGTACACTGAAGCTTTCTTT. Its translation: CASSLDQQGPSSYTEAFF.

This clonotype was recorded a few times. The rearrangement links TRBV18 to TRBJ1-1; D call uncertain. This CDR3 has 14 amino acids. From germline, CDR1 is KGHSH and CDR2 LQKENI. The V and J ends lost 0 bases and 8 bases respectively, with 13 bases between them. The chain's CDR3 is CASSPPMRQTEAFF. CDR3 DNA: TGTGCCAGCTCACCACCGATGCGTCAAACGGAAGCTTTCTTT.

This clonotype was counted a few times. This rearrangement joins TRBV5-1 to TRBJ2-3; perhaps D is TRBD1 or TRBD2 (5 bases each). V was cut by 4 bases and J by 2 bases, with 17 bases left in between. This CDR3 is 16 amino acids long. Germline V CDR1 and CDR2: SGHRS, YFSETQ. CDR3 sequence: CASSPGALSSTDTQYF. CDR3 DNA sequence: TGCGCCAGCAGCCCCGGGGCACTCTCGTCCACAGATACGCAGTATTTT.

The chain employs TRBV7-9 and TRBJ2-5; D is ambiguous. Deletions cut 5 bases from V and 3 bases from J, with 13 bases between. Germline V CDR1 and CDR2: SEHNR, FQNEAQ (reference sequence). The CDR3 totals 14 residues. CDR3 bases: TGTGCCAGCAGCGGATCGGCGAGAAAAGAGACCCAGTACTTC. Translation gives CASSGSARKETQYF.

This clonotype was observed a handful of times. The chain recombines TRBV4-1 with TRBJ1-3; possibly TRBD1 for D (6 bases). This CDR3 is built from 17 residues. Germline V gene data show CDR1 as MGHRA and CDR2 as YSYEKL. V lost 0 bases, J lost 0 bases, and 12 bases lay in between. CDR3 in DNA: TGCGCCAGCAGCCAAGAGGGGGGACACGGCTCTGGAAACACCATATATTTT. It specifies CASSQEGGHGSGNTIYF.

This clonotype was counted only a few times. The rearrangement links TRBV29-1 to TRBJ1-2; a weak D match, TRBD1 (6 bases). V was pared by 5 bases and J by 0 bases, with 10 bases between. Germline V lookup: CDR1 SQVTM, CDR2 ANQGSEA. This CDR3 contains 13 residues. CDR3 nucleotides: TGCAGCGTTAAGACAGGCGCTAACTATGGCTACACCTTC. Translated, it gives CSVKTGANYGYTF.

This clonotype turned up a few times. This chain joins TRBV11-2 and TRBJ2-1, with D possibly being TRBD1 or TRBD2 (6 bases each). Germline V gene sequence: CDR1 SGHAT, CDR2 FQNNGV. This CDR3 spans 16 amino acids. V was cut by 6 bases and J by 3 bases, with 18 bases left in between. The CDR3 loop reads CASRLSRGPLYNEQFF. The CDR3 region has the DNA TGTGCCAGCAGGTTGTCCCGGGGGCCCCTCTACAATGAGCAGTTCTTC.

This chain connects TRBV27 to TRBJ2-1, with a possible D match to TRBD2 (5 bases). This CDR3 is built from 18 residues. CDR1 is MNHEY, CDR2 SMNVEV, per germline (reference sequence). The V and J ends lost 1 base and 0 bases respectively, with 16 bases between them. The CDR3 sequence: CASSLFPVGVSSYNEQFF. In DNA form, the CDR3 reads TGTGCCAGCAGTTTATTCCCCGTCGGGGTGAGCTCCTACAATGAGCAGTTCTTC.

This clonotype was counted at least ten times. The chain is built from TRBV7-9 and TRBJ1-2, with TRBD1 as a possible D gene (6 bases). The CDR3 spans 13 residues. The V gene's germline CDR1 is SEHNR and CDR2 FQNEAQ (reference sequence). The ends were cut back, 5 bases at V and 1 base at J, with 8 bases in the middle. CDR3: CASSPGHNYGYTF. CDR3 DNA: TGTGCCAGCAGCCCGGGACATAACTATGGCTACACCTTC.

This clonotype has a single count. The gene calls are TRBV28 and TRBJ2-1; D possibly uses TRBD1 or TRBD2 (5 bases each). The V gene's germline CDR1 is MDHEN and CDR2 SYDVKM. Trimming pared 0 bases from V and 0 bases from J, leaving 9 bases between. This CDR3 has 16 residues. CDR3 region: CASSLWGDGSYNEQFF. CDR3 coding DNA: TGTGCCAGCAGTTTATGGGGGGACGGCTCCTACAATGAGCAGTTCTTC.

This clonotype was seen many times. The gene calls are TRBV6-5 and TRBJ1-5, with 7 positions matching TRBD1. The ends lost 4 bases at V and 9 bases at J; junction bases unmatched: 9. The CDR3 is 14 residues long. Germline V gene lookup returns CDR1 MNHEY and CDR2 SVGAGI. This CDR3 is CASSWGQFIRPQHF. The CDR3 nucleotides read TGTGCCAGCAGTTGGGGACAGTTCATCAGGCCCCAGCATTTT.

The chain links TRBV6-6 to TRBJ2-1, with no clear D. This CDR3 has 14 residues. V gave up 2 bases and J gave up 4 bases, with 9 bases separating them. Germline V gives CDR1 MNHNY, CDR2 SVGAGI (reference sequence). CDR3 sequence reads: CASSYRLVYNEQFF. In DNA form, the CDR3 reads TGTGCCAGCAGTTACCGGCTAGTTTACAATGAGCAGTTCTTC.

This chain joins TRBV5-1 and TRBJ2-3, with 13 bases lining up with TRBD2. The CDR3 spans 18 residues. J lost 2 bases, V lost 4 bases, and 10 bases had no gene match. Germline-derived CDR1 and CDR2 are SGHRS and YFSETQ. The CDR3 sequence: CASSQGLAGPIHTDTQYF. CDR3 in DNA: TGCGCCAGCAGCCAGGGACTAGCGGGACCCATACACACAGATACGCAGTATTTT.

V gene TRBV6-2 or TRBV6-3 combines with J gene TRBJ2-1; 12 positions agree with TRBD2. Per the germline V gene, CDR1 is MNHEY and CDR2 is SVGEGT. The ends lost 2 bases at V and 1 base at J; junction bases unmatched: 3. This CDR3 is 17 amino acids long. Here the CDR3 reads CASSYDLAGGSYNEQFF. DNA of the CDR3: TGTGCCAGCAGTTACGATCTAGCGGGAGGGTCCTACAATGAGCAGTTCTTC.

The chain has TRBV5-1 and TRBJ2-1; 9 nucleotides align to TRBD2. The CDR3 consists of 16 residues. Germline V gene sequence: CDR1 SGHRS, CDR2 YFSETQ. Trimming removed 5 bases from V and 3 bases from J; junction bases left unmatched: 9. The CDR3, as DNA: TGCGCCAGCAGGCCCATAGCGGGAGAAAACTACAATGAGCAGTTCTTC. This sequence encodes CASRPIAGENYNEQFF.

V gene TRBV29-1 combines with J gene TRBJ2-3, with 10 bases aligning to TRBD2. With 6 bases clipped from V and 11 bases from J, the junction kept 8 bases outside the gene matches. Germline CDR1 and CDR2: SQVTM and ANQGSEA. The CDR3 is 12 amino acids. The CDR3 protein is CSVTASGSGQYF. The CDR3 nucleotides are TGCAGCGTGACGGCTAGCGGGAGCGGGCAGTATTTT.

This chain joins TRBV4-1 and TRBJ1-2; D gene unclear. Germline values: CDR1 MGHRA, CDR2 YSYEKL. The V end was cut by 0 bases, the J end by 7 bases, with 18 bases between. There are 16 residues in the CDR3. CDR3 loop: CASSQDGGPHIGGYTF. The CDR3 DNA follows: TGCGCCAGCAGCCAAGACGGCGGTCCCCACATCGGTGGCTACACCTTC.

This clonotype was detected ten times or more. The chain joins TRBV7-9 to TRBJ1-1; D is perhaps TRBD1 (5 bases). V lost 3 bases and J 0 bases, leaving 11 bases between the germline ends. Per germline, CDR1 SEHNR and CDR2 FQNEAQ (reference sequence). This CDR3 has 15 amino acids. The CDR3 loop is CASSFRDGLNTEAFF. The CDR3, as DNA: TGTGCCAGCAGCTTCCGGGACGGGCTGAACACTGAAGCTTTCTTT. The whole variable domain, filled in from reference TRBV7-9 and TRBJ1-1, reads DTGVSQNPRHKITKRGQNVTFRCDPISEHNRLYWYRQTLGQGPEFLTYFQNEAQLEKSRLLSDRFSAERPKGSFSTLEIQRTEQGDSAMYLCASSFRDGLNTEAFFGQGTRLTVV.